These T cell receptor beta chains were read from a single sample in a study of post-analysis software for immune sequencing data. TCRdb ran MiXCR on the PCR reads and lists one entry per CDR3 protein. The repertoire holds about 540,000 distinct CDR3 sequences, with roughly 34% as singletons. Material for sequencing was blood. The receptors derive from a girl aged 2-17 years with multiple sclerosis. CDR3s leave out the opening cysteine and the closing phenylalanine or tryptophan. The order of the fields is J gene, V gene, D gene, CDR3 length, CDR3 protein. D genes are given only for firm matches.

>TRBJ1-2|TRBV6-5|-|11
ASNRGRNHGYT
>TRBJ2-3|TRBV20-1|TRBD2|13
SAPGLAGLADTQY
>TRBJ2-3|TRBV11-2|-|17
ASSPSPDSYTLGRKTQY
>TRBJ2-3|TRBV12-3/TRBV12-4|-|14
ASSLVKDTLSDTQY
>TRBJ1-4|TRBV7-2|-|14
ASSRALIVANEKLF
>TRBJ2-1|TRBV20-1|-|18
SARDRRISRGAGLVPEQF
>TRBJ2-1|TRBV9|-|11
ASSVGPGDEQF
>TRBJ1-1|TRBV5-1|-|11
ASSVQGPAQAF
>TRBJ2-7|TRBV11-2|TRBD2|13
ASSFSLAGDYEQY
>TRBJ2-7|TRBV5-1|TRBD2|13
ASSSSGGDSYEQY
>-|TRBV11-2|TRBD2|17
ASSLVGLSGGITKNIQY
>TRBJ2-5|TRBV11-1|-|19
ASSLSQRRAQGRGRQETQY
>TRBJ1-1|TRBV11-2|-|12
ASSLTGDHAEAF
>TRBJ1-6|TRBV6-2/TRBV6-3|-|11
ASSLGYNSPLH
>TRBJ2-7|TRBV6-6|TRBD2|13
ASTPGGADSYEQY
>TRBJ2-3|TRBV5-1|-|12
ASSPQGSTDTRY
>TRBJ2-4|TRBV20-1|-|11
SGEGQGGNIQY
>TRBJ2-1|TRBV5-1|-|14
ASSLEVSSSYNEQF
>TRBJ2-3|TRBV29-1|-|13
SVGGGGQITDTQY
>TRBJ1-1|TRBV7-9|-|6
AISEAF
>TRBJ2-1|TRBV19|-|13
ASSNSPLSHNEQF
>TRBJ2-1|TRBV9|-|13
ASSFRGRGYNEQF
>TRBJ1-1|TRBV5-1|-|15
ASSLGGSGVRNTEAF
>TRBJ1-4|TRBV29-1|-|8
SVDSGQLF
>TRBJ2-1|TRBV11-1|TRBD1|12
ASRLRDSTNEQF
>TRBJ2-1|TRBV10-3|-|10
AINGGSGEQF
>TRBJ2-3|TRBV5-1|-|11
ASSLFRSDTQY
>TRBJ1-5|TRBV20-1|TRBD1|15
SADQSPGTDLNQPQH
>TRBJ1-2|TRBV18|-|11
ASSPQENYGYT
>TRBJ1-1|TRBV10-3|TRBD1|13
AISTSGGLNTEAF
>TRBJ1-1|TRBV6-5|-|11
ASSRGAGDAAF
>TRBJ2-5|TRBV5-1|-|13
ASSLEGGPEETQY
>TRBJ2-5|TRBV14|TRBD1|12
ASSAQGLEETQY
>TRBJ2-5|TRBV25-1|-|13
ASKTGRGRKETQY
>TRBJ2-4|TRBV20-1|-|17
SARDLRGGQIKAKNIQY
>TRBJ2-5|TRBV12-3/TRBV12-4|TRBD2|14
ASSLPTSGGWETQY
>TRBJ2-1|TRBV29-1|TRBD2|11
SVTRTSNNEQF
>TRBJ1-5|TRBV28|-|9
ATSSRQPQH
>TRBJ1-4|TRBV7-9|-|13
ASSWGTFPNEKLF
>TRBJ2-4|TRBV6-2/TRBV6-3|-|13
ASSRRTVAKNIQY
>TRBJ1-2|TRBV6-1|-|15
ASSEQFTGKGYYGYT
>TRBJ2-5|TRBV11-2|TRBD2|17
ASSLGGLAGSKIQETQY
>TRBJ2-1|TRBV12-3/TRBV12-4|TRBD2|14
ASSLRTSGGASEQF
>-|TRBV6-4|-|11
ASSGRSYNEQY
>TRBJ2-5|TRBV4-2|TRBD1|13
ASSQPGQGRETQY
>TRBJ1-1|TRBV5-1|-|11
ASSLAPHLEAF
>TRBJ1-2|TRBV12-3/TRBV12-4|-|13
ASSLGVAANYGYT
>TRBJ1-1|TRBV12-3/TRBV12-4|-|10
ASSGRETEAF
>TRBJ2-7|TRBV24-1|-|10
ATSRGRDEQY
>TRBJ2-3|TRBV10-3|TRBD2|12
ATSERGGTDTQY
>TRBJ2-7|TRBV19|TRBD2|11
ASSTGLGDEQY
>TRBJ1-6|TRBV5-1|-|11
ASSFKFDSPLH
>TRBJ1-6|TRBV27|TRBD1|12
ASSTGQGVAPLH